The clone carrying this TCR beta chain has a single count. In the original workflow: Amplification of reference gene primers was used by the study to estimate nucleated cell counts. This table comes from immunoSEQ multiplex PCR, and its TCRdb copy is limited to in-frame clones, with some not included. The V and J calls and clone size were taken over from that table, and D and trimming were inferred from the DNA. The sample has approximately 290,000 clones; roughly 89% are singletons. The source of the sample is a study of blood T cell repertoires in COVID-19. Trimming stripped 5 bases from V and 2 bases from J, with 9 bases between. The CDR3 contains 13 residues. Per the germline V gene, CDR1 is LNHDA and CDR2 is SQIVND (reference sequence).

What was sequenced was PBMCs or T cells enriched from blood (not recorded which). This TCR derives from a woman aged 18-29 years with acute COVID-19. The chain combines TRBV19 with TRBJ1-2; D gene uncertain. The CDR3 DNA reads as TGTGCCAGTAGTGGCCAGGCGAACTATGGCTACACCTTC. It codes for CASSGQANYGYTF.